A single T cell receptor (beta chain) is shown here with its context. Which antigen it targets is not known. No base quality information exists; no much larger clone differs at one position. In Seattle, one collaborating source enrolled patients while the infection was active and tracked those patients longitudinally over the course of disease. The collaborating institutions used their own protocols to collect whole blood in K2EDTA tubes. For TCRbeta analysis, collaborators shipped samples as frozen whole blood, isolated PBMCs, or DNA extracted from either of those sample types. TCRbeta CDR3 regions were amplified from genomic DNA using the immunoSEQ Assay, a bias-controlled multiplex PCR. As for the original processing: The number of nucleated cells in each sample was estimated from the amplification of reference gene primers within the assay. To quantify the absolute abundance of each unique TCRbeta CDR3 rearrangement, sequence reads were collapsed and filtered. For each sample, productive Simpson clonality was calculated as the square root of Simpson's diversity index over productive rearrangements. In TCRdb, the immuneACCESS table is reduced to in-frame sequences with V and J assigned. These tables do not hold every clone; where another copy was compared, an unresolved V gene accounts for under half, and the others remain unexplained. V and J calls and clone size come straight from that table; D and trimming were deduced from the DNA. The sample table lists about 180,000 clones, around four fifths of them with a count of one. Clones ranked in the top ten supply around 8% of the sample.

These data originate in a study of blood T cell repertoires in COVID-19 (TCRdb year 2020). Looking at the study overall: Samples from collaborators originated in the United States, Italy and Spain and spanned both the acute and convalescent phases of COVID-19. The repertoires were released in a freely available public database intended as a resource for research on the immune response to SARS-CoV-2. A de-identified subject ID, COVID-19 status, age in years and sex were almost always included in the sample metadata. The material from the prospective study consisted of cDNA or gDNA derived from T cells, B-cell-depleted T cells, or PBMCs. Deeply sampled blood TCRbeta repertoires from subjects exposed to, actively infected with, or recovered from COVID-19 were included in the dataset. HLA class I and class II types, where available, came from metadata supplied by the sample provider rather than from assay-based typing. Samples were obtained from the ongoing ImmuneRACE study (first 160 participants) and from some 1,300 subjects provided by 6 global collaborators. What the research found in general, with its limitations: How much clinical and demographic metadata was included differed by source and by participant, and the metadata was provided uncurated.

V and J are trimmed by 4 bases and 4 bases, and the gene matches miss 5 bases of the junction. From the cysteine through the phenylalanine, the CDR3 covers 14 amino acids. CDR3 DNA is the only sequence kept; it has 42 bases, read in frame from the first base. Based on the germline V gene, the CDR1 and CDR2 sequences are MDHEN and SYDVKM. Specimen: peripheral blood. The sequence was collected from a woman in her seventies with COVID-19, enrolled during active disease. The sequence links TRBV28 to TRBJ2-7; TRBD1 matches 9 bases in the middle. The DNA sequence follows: TGTGCCAGCAGTTCGCGACAGGGGGTGTACGAGCAGTACTTC. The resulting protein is CASSSRQGVYEQYF.